The next 4 T cell receptor beta chains were all read from a single sample in a study of blood T cell repertoires in COVID-19. Method: immunoSEQ multiplex PCR; TCRdb's copy keeps in-frame clones and lacks some. The table records under 250,000 clones, around 81% of them present only once. The sample taken for sequencing was peripheral blood. These receptors were taken from a man aged 45 to 65 with active or convalescent COVID-19.

The chain carries TRBV9 and TRBJ2-7, with 8 positions matching TRBD2. CDR1 and CDR2 (germline): SGDLS, YYNGEE. The J segment lost 7 bases and the V segment lost 0 bases, leaving 9 bases of the junction unmatched. The CDR3 contains 15 residues. The CDR3 region has the DNA TGTGCCAGCAGCGTAGATTTGAGCGGGGGAAGGGAGCAGTACTTC. It is translated as CASSVDLSGGREQYF.

V gene TRBV5-4 combines with J gene TRBJ1-4; D unresolved. V was clipped by 4 bases and J by 0 bases, with 10 bases between them. CDR1 and CDR2 (germline): SGHNT, YYREEE (reference sequence). The CDR3 is made up of 15 amino acids. In DNA, the CDR3 is TGTGCCAGCAGCACAGACTATTCAACTAATGAAAAACTGTTTTTT. Encoded protein: CASSTDYSTNEKLFF.

This chain uses TRBV10-3 with TRBJ2-7, with D unresolved. Germline V gene sequence: CDR1 ENHRY, CDR2 SYGVKD. V dropped 0 bases and J dropped 1 base, with 7 bases sitting between them. The CDR3 is 14 amino acids. CDR3 sequence reads: CAISESFQSYEQYF. In DNA form, the CDR3 reads TGTGCCATCAGTGAGTCGTTCCAGTCCTACGAGCAGTACTTC.

In this sample, this clone is large. This sequence joins TRBV2 and TRBJ2-7, with D possibly matching TRBD2 (6 bases). The V end was cut by 3 bases, the J end by 4 bases, with 10 bases between. From germline, CDR1 is SNHLY and CDR2 FYNNEI. CDR3 length: 13 amino acids. The CDR3: CASSDGGIYEQYF. The CDR3 coding sequence is TGTGCCAGCAGTGATGGAGGGATATACGAGCAGTACTTC.